The T cell receptor beta chain under discussion was sequenced for a study of patients and donors after allogeneic stem cell transplantation. Germline lookup yields CDR1 SGHTA and CDR2 FQGTGA. V dropped 4 bases and J dropped 1; count of bases not matched to a gene: 6. This CDR3 is built from 18 residues. TCRdb analysed the RT-PCR reads with MiXCR anew, one entry per CDR3 protein. The sample contains roughly 180,000 distinct CDR3 sequences, around 41% of which appear only once. The specimen was blood, either unsorted or a sorted T cell fraction (not recorded which). The sequence was obtained from a human donor who was either an allogeneic HSCT recipient or a stem cell or donor lymphocyte infusion donor (not recorded which). It is not recorded whose cells these are; they may come from a transplant donor. The rearrangement uses TRBV7-3 and TRBJ2-2; the match to TRBD2 covers 13 bases. DNA of the CDR3: TGTGCCAGCAGCTCCGGACTAGCGGGAGTGGAGAACACCGGGGAGCTGTTTTTT. This encodes CASSSGLAGVENTGELFF.